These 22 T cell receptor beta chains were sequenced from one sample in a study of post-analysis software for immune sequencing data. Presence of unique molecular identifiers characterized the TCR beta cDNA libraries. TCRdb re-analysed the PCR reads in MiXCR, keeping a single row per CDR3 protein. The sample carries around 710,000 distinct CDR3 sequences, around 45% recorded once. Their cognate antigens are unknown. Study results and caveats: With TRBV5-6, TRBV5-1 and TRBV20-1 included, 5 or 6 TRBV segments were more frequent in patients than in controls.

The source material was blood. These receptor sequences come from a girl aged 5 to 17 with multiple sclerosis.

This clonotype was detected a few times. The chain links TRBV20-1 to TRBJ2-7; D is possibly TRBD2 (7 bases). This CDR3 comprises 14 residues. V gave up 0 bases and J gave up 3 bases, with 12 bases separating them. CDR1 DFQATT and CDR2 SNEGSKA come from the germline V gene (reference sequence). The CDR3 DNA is TGCAGTGCTAGAGATGTGGGGGGGCTCTACGAGCAGTACTTC. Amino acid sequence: CSARDVGGLYEQYF.

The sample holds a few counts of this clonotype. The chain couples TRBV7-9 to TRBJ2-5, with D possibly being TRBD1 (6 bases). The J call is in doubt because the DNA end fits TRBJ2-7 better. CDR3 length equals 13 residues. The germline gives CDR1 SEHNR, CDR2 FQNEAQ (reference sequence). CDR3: CASSYGQLIEQYF. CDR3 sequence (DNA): TGTGCCAGCAGCTACGGACAGCTAATCGAGCAGTACTTC.

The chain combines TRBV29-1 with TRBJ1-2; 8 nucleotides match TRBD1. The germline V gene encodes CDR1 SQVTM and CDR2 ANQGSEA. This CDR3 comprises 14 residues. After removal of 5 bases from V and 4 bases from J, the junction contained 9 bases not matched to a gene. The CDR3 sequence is CSVIPDRVAYGYTF. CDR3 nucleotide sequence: TGCAGCGTTATCCCGGACAGGGTAGCCTATGGCTACACCTTC.

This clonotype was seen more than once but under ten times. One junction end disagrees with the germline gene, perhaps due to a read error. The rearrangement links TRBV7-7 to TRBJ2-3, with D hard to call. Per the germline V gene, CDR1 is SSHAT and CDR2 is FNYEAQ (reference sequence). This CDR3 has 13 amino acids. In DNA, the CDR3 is TGTGCTAGCAGCTCCAGACTGGTAGATACGCAGTATTTT. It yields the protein CASSSRLVDTQYF.

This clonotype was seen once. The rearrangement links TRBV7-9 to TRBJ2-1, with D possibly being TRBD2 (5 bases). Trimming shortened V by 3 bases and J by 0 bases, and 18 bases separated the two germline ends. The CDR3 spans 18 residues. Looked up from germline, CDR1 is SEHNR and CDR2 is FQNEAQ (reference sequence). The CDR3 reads CASSFSVSAAHSYNEQFF. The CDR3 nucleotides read TGTGCCAGCAGCTTTTCGGTTTCAGCGGCCCACTCCTACAATGAGCAGTTCTTC.

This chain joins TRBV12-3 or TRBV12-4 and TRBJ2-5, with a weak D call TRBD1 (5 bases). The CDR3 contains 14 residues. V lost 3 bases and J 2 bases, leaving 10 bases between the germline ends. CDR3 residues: CASSLLDKQETQYF. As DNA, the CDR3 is TGTGCCAGCAGTTTGTTGGACAAACAAGAGACCCAGTACTTC.

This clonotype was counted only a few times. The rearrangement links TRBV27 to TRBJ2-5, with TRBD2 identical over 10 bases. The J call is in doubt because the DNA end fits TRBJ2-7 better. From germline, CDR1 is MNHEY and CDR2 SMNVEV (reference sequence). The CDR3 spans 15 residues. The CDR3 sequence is CASSLGGLAGDEQYF. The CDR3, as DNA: TGTGCCAGCAGTTTAGGGGGGCTAGCGGGAGACGAGCAGTACTTC.

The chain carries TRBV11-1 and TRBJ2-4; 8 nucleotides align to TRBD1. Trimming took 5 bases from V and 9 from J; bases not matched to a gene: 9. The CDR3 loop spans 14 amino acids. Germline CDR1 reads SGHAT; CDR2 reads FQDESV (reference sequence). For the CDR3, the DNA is TGTGCCAGCAGCCAACAAGGACAGGGTGTCATTCAGTACTTC. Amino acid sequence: CASSQQGQGVIQYF.

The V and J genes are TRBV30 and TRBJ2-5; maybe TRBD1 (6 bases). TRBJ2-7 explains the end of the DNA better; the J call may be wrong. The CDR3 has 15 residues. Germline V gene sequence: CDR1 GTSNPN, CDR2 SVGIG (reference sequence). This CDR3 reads CAWSVPGTKRYEQYF. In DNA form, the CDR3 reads TGTGCCTGGAGTGTCCCGGGGACAAAACGCTACGAGCAGTACTTC.

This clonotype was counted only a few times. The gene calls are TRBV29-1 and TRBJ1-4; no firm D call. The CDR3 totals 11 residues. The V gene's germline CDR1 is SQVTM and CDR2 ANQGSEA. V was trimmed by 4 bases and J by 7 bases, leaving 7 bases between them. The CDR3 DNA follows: TGCAGCGTTGGCAGTTTTGAAAAACTGTTTTTT. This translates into CSVGSFEKLFF.

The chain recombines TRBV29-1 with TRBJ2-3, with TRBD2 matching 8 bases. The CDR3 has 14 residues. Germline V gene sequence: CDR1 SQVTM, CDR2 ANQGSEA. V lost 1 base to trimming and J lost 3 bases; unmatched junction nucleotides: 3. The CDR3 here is CSVEASGSTDTQYF. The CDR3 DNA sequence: TGCAGCGTTGAAGCGAGCGGGAGTACAGATACGCAGTATTTT.

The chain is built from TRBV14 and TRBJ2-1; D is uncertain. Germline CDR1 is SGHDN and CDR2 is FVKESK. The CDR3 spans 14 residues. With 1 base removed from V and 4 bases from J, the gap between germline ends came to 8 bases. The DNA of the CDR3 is TGTGCCAGCAGCCAAGTGCGAGATTACAATGAGCAGTTCTTC. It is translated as CASSQVRDYNEQFF. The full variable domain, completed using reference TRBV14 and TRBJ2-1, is EAGVTQFPSHSVIEKGQTVTLRCDPISGHDNLYWYRRVMGKEIKFLLHFVKESKQDESGMPNNRFLAERTGGTYSTLKVQPAELEDSGVYFCASSQVRDYNEQFFGPGTRLTVL.

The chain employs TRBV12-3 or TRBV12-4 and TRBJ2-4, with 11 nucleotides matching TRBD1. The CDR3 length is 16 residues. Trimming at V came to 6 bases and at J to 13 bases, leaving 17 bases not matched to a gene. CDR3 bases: TGTGCCAGCAGCCACTTGAAAGGACAGGGGGCCTACGGGCAGTACTTC. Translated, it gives CASSHLKGQGAYGQYF.

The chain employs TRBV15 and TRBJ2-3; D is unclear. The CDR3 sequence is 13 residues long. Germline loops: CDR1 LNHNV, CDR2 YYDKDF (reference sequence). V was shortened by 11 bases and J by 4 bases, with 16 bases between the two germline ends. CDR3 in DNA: TGTGCCGCCGGAAGACGGAGTCCAGATACGCAGTATTTT. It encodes CAAGRRSPDTQYF.

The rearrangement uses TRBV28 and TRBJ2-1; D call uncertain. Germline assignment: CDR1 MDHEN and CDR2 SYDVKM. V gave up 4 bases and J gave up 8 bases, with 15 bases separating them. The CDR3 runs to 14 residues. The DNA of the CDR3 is TGTGCCAGCAGTTCCTTAGAAGGTGGGGATGAGCAGTTCTTC. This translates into CASSSLEGGDEQFF.

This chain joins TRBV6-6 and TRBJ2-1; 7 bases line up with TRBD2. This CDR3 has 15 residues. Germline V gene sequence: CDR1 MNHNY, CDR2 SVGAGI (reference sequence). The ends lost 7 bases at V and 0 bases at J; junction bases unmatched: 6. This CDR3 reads CASKELASSYNEQFF. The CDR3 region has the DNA TGTGCCAGCAAGGAACTAGCGAGCTCCTACAATGAGCAGTTCTTC.

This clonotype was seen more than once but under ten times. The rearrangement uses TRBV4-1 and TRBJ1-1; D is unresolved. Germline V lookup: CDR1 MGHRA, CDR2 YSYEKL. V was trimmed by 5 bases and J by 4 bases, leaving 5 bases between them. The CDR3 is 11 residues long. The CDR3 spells CASSWATEAFF. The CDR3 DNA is TGCGCCAGCAGCTGGGCCACTGAAGCTTTCTTT.

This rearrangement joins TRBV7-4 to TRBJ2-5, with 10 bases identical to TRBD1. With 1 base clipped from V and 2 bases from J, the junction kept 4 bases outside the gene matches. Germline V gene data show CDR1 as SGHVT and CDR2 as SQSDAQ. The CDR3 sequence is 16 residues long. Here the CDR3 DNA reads TGTGCCAGCAGCTTAGAGCAGGACAGGGGGCAAGAGACCCAGTACTTC. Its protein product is CASSLEQDRGQETQYF.

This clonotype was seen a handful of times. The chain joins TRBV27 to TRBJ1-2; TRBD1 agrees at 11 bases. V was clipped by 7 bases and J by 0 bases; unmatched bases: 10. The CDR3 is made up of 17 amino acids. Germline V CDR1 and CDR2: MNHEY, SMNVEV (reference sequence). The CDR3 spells CASTRFGTGGSNYGYTF. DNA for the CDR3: TGTGCCAGCACGCGGTTTGGGACAGGGGGTTCTAACTATGGCTACACCTTC.

The DNA for the CDR3 is TGCAGCGTTGAACTGACAGGAAACGGCTACACCTTC. It is translated as CSVELTGNGYTF. The rearrangement joins TRBV29-1 to TRBJ1-2; weak D call: TRBD1 (6 bases). The length of the CDR3 is 12 residues. V lost 2 bases and J lost 8, with 12 bases in between. In germline, CDR1 is SQVTM, CDR2 ANQGSEA.

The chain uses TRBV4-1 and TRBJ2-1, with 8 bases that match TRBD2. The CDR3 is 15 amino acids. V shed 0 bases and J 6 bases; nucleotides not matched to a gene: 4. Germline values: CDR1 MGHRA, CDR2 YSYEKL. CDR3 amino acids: CASSQEAGASNEQFF. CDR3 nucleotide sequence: TGCGCCAGCAGCCAAGAAGCGGGAGCTAGCAATGAGCAGTTCTTC.

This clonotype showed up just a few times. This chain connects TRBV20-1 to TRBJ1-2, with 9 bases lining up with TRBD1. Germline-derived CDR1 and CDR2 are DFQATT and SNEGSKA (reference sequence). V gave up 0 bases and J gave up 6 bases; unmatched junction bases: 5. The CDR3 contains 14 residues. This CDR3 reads CSARDLGQGHGYTF. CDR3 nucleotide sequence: TGCAGTGCTAGAGATCTGGGACAGGGTCATGGCTACACCTTC.